This record looks at one T cell receptor beta chain sequence and its context. Its cognate antigen is unknown. This sample is drawn from a study of shared clonotypes between healthy human individuals. The overall study: Per donor, three plates held CD4 naive cells, three held CD4 memory, two held CD8 naive and one held CD8 memory. Study outcomes and limitations: Richness estimates generally favored naive over memory subsets.

The germline CDR1 and CDR2 sequences are SNHLY and FYNNEI. The CDR3 has 13 amino acids. The ends were cut back, 10 bases at V and 2 bases at J, with 15 bases in the middle. Produced via immunoSEQ multiplex PCR; TCRdb's table is partial and in-frame only. The sample yields nearly 600,000 clones, roughly 95% seen once. CD45RO negativity and positive selection for CCR7 defined naive CD8 cells, a population that excluded terminally differentiated effector memory CD45RA+ cells. The J gene is TRBJ2-7, the V gene TRBV2; possible D gene TRBD1, 6 bases. This receptor was obtained from a woman aged 25 to 39 in good health. Sequenced sample: naive CD8+ T cells sorted from blood. The CDR3 here is CATGRDNTYEQYF. The CDR3 DNA reads TGTGCCACCGGCCGGGACAACACCTACGAGCAGTACTTC.